Listed below are T cell receptor beta chains from one sample, sequenced in a study of blood T cell repertoires in COVID-19. Produced via immunoSEQ multiplex PCR; TCRdb's table is partial and in-frame only. The data show 250,000 to 350,000 clones, roughly 90% seen once. Sequences were obtained from peripheral blood. These receptors originate from a man in his late teens or twenties who had recovered from COVID-19. Each CDR3 is given with its conserved first and last residue. The D gene is left open where the match is weak.

J gene: TRBJ1-3
V gene: TRBV9
D gene: .
CDR3 DNA: TGTGCCAGCAGCCAAACGGGACATTTAGGGGACACCATATATTTT
CDR3 protein: CASSQTGHLGDTIYF

J gene: TRBJ2-7
V gene: TRBV30
D gene: .
CDR3 DNA: TGTGCCTGGAGTGGACAGACTGGGTACGAGCAGTACTTC
CDR3 protein: CAWSGQTGYEQYF

J gene: TRBJ1-1
V gene: TRBV11-2
D gene: .
CDR3 DNA: TGTGCCAGCAGCTTAGAGTCGACCCCAGGCACTGAAGCTTTCTTT
CDR3 protein: CASSLESTPGTEAFF

J gene: TRBJ2-1
V gene: TRBV12-3/TRBV12-4
D gene: TRBD2
CDR3 DNA: TGTGCCACGGGACTAGCCAGTGAGCAGTTCTTC
CDR3 protein: CATGLASEQFF

J gene: TRBJ2-5
V gene: TRBV5-4
D gene: TRBD2
CDR3 DNA: TGTGCCAGCAGCTTGGAGCTAGCGGGGGAAGAGACCCAGTACTTC
CDR3 protein: CASSLELAGEETQYF

J gene: TRBJ1-1
V gene: TRBV3-1/TRBV3-2
D gene: .
CDR3 DNA: TGTGCCAGCAGCCTCTGGGGGCTCGGTGAAGCTTTCTTT
CDR3 protein: CASSLWGLGEAFF

J gene: TRBJ1-2
V gene: TRBV5-6
D gene: .
CDR3 DNA: TGTGCCAGCAGCTACCGGGAAAGGGGCTACACCTTC
CDR3 protein: CASSYRERGYTF

J gene: TRBJ2-7
V gene: TRBV5-4
D gene: .
CDR3 DNA: TGTGCCAGCAGCTCCTACAAGGGGTTGGAGGAGCAGTACTTC
CDR3 protein: CASSSYKGLEEQYF

J gene: TRBJ2-1
V gene: TRBV12-3/TRBV12-4
D gene: .
CDR3 DNA: TGTGCCAGCAGTCCCACGACGGCCCAGGGGTTCTTC
CDR3 protein: CASSPTTAQGFF

J gene: TRBJ2-7
V gene: TRBV6-6
D gene: TRBD2
CDR3 DNA: TGTGCCAGCAGTTCTAGCGGATCCCCCTACGAGCAGTACTTC
CDR3 protein: CASSSSGSPYEQYF

J gene: TRBJ1-1
V gene: TRBV4-3
D gene: .
CDR3 DNA: TGCGCCAGCAGCCAAGAATACGGGGGGGGAACTGAAGCTTTCTTT
CDR3 protein: CASSQEYGGGTEAFF

J gene: TRBJ2-7
V gene: TRBV5-5
D gene: TRBD1
CDR3 DNA: TGTGCCAGCAGCTTGACCCTCGGACAGGGCTACGAGCAGTACTTC
CDR3 protein: CASSLTLGQGYEQYF

J gene: TRBJ2-1
V gene: TRBV11-1
D gene: TRBD1
CDR3 DNA: TGTGCCAGCAGCAACCAGGGACAGTACAATGAGCAGTTCTTC
CDR3 protein: CASSNQGQYNEQFF

J gene: TRBJ1-1
V gene: TRBV30
D gene: .
CDR3 DNA: TGTGCCTGGGGACACACGAACACTGAAGCTTTCTTT
CDR3 protein: CAWGHTNTEAFF

J gene: TRBJ1-1
V gene: TRBV27
D gene: TRBD1
CDR3 DNA: TGTGCCAGCAGTATCGACAGGGGTGGGTGGACTGAAGCTTTCTTT
CDR3 protein: CASSIDRGGWTEAFF

J gene: TRBJ2-7
V gene: TRBV5-1
D gene: .
CDR3 DNA: TGCGCCAGCAGTGGCGGGGGGACAGGGACCGAGCAGTACTTC
CDR3 protein: CASSGGGTGTEQYF

J gene: TRBJ2-4
V gene: TRBV5-1
D gene: TRBD2
CDR3 DNA: TGCGCCAGCAGCTTGGCCGGGGGGGCAGCCAAAAACATTCAGTACTTC
CDR3 protein: CASSLAGGAAKNIQYF

J gene: TRBJ2-7
V gene: TRBV2
D gene: .
CDR3 DNA: TGTGCCAGCATGGGCACCTCCTACGAGCAGTACTTC
CDR3 protein: CASMGTSYEQYF